This T cell receptor beta chain was sequenced in a study of molecular identifiers for immune sequencing clone quantification (dated by TCRdb to the late 2010s). Background on the whole study: In a replicate experiment, RNA from roughly 18,000 or 92,000 naive CD8 T cells was split into five aliquots, four of which were sequenced. This methods study benchmarked molecular-identifier clustering-based TCR repertoire sequencing (MIDCIRS) and TCR RNA copy counting, using CD8 T cells to do so. The paper's findings and limits, for the study overall: In CMV-specific effector cells, over 99% of molecules were held by clones above 20 RNA copies, whereas under 1% of molecules were held by such clones in naive cells. When barcode sub-clustering was omitted, TCR diversity was inflated by chimeric consensus sequences, with chimeras reaching as high as 47%. A single cell's worth of spiked-in Jurkat TCR RNA was reported detectable even among 750,000 to 1,000,000 naive CD8 T cells. Identical TCR molecules sharing a barcode could cause highly expanded clone sizes to be underestimated. Modeling gave about 3.3 recovered TCR RNA copies per cell versus approximately 9 by digital PCR, implying about 30% capture efficiency. The naive libraries included spiked-in Jurkat TCR RNA (around nine copies' worth), and this Jurkat TCR RNA is not part of the donor repertoire.

This clonotype was counted at least ten times. The specificity of this receptor is unknown. No much larger clonotype is one base removed from it; base qualities were not supplied. In the germline V gene, CDR1 corresponds to MNHEY and CDR2 to SVGEGT. From the cysteine through the phenylalanine, the CDR3 covers 16 amino acids. The read is trimmed to its CDR3 DNA, 48 bases read in frame from base 1. V sheds 2 bases and J sheds 0 bases, leaving 13 bases between their ends. Libraries of naive CD8 T cells were built from anywhere between about 17,000 and 1,000,000 sorted cells, with 10%, 30% or 50% of the purified RNA used. Naive CD8 T cells, defined as CD8+CD4-CCR7+CD45RA+, were FACS-sorted into RLT Plus buffer on a BD FACSAria II. To test detection sensitivity, Jurkat RNA equal to 10 or so TCR copies was added to samples of about 19,000-1,100,000 naive CD8 T cells. Enrichment of CD8 T cells was performed with RosetteSep CD8+ T Cell Enrichment Cocktail and Ficoll-Paque, after which ACK red cell lysis was carried out.

The protocol used for the library was PCR. Instrument used: Illumina HiSeq 4000. Preparation of bulk TCR libraries followed a previously described approach, with the TCR primers listed in Table S5. The Qiagen AllPrep DNA/RNA kit was used to purify total RNA. Before any analysis, reads coming from multiple sequencing runs of the same library were combined into one pool. The paper's data handling went like this. Reads were retained only if an exact TCR constant sequence was present, and the retained reads were trimmed to 150 nt and grouped according to their 12-nt molecular barcodes. Reads in each barcode group were sub-clustered using a 15% Levenshtein threshold, and a quality-weighted consensus sequence was built for each RNA molecule. Non-functional sequences were discarded, and so were lower-count sequences lying one edit away from another sequence. Based on a fit of two negative binomial distributions, barcode sub-clusters having less than 20% of the maximum read count were discarded. TCRdb trimmed public reads at Q25 via fastp, called clones via MiXCR and kept in-frame beta chains. Identical CDR3 protein sequences are pooled into one entry, listed with their most common genes and DNA. In this record, the V and J calls reflect TCRdb's handling and not the investigators' own analysis. This sample is represented by 8,500 to 11,000 distinct CDR3 sequences; 19% of them were singletons. Around 1.5% of the sample lies in the top ten.

The source of this sequence is a human donor in good health. Some libraries in this study had Jurkat cell RNA spiked in. The sample taken for sequencing was naive CD8+ T cells from blood, with Jurkat cell RNA spiked in. The cell subset or site label, as the study defines it: FACS-sorted CD8+CD4-CCR7+CD45RA+ naive T cells. This receptor chain uses TRBV6-2 or TRBV6-3 and TRBJ1-1; the D gene lacks a confident call. The CDR3 region: CASSYRADLMNTEAFF. The DNA is TGTGCCAGCAGTTACAGGGCCGACCTAATGAACACTGAAGCTTTCTTT.